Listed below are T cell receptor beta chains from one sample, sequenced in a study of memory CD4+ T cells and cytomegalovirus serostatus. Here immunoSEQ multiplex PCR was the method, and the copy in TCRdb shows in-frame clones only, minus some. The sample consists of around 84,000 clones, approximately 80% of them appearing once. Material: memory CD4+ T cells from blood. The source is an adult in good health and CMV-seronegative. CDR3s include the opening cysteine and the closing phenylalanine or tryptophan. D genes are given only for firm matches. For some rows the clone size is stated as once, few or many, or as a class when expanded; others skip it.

CDR3aa: CASSLGSASGVVGNEQFF
CDR3nt: TGTGCCAGCAGCTTAGGGTCGGCTAGCGGGGTGGTTGGGAATGAGCAGTTCTTC
abundance: -
v_gene: TRBV7-2
len: 18
j_gene: TRBJ2-1
d_gene: TRBD2

CDR3aa: CASSFTAGETQYF
CDR3nt: TGTGCCAGCAGCTTTACCGCAGGCGAGACCCAGTACTTC
abundance: -
v_gene: TRBV7-3
len: 13
j_gene: TRBJ2-5
d_gene: -

CDR3aa: CASSYWGTGELFF
CDR3nt: TGTGCCAGCAGTTACTGGGGGACCGGGGAGCTGTTTTTT
abundance: -
v_gene: TRBV6-5
len: 13
j_gene: TRBJ2-2
d_gene: -

CDR3aa: CASSLGQGDEKLFF
CDR3nt: TGCGCCAGCAGCTTGGGACAGGGGGATGAAAAACTGTTTTTT
abundance: -
v_gene: TRBV5-1
len: 14
j_gene: TRBJ1-4
d_gene: TRBD1

CDR3aa: CAISGPGTGQGTQYF
CDR3nt: TGTGCCATCAGTGGTCCCGGGACAGGCCAGGGGACCCAGTACTTC
abundance: -
v_gene: TRBV10-3
len: 15
j_gene: TRBJ2-5
d_gene: TRBD1

CDR3aa: CASSLGGTSSYEQYF
CDR3nt: TGTGCCAGCAGCTTGGGGGGGACATCCTCCTACGAGCAGTACTTC
abundance: few
v_gene: TRBV7-9
len: 15
j_gene: TRBJ2-7
d_gene: -

CDR3aa: CASSPSGLNEQFF
CDR3nt: TGTGCCAGCTCACCATCTGGCCTCAATGAGCAGTTCTTC
abundance: -
v_gene: TRBV18
len: 13
j_gene: TRBJ2-1
d_gene: -

CDR3aa: CASSVNPGLAGGTDTQYF
CDR3nt: TGTGCCAGCAGCGTCAACCCGGGACTAGCGGGAGGCACAGATACGCAGTATTTT
abundance: -
v_gene: TRBV9
len: 18
j_gene: TRBJ2-3
d_gene: TRBD2

CDR3aa: CASRDRGETQYF
CDR3nt: TGTGCCAGCAGAGACAGGGGAGAGACCCAGTACTTC
abundance: -
v_gene: TRBV2
len: 12
j_gene: TRBJ2-5
d_gene: TRBD1

CDR3aa: CASSPHDNYGYTF
CDR3nt: TGTGCCAGCAGCCCGCATGATAACTATGGCTACACCTTC
abundance: -
v_gene: TRBV7-2
len: 13
j_gene: TRBJ1-2
d_gene: -

CDR3aa: CASSLGGRGTDTQYF
CDR3nt: TGTGCTAGCAGCTTAGGCGGCAGAGGCACAGATACGCAGTATTTT
abundance: -
v_gene: TRBV7-7
len: 15
j_gene: TRBJ2-3
d_gene: -

CDR3aa: CACSGTGYDYGYTF
CDR3nt: TGTGCCTGTTCCGGGACAGGGTATGACTATGGCTACACCTTC
abundance: -
v_gene: TRBV19
len: 14
j_gene: TRBJ1-2
d_gene: TRBD1

CDR3aa: CASSLDGSRNTEAFF
CDR3nt: TGCGCCAGCAGCTTGGATGGGAGTCGAAACACTGAAGCTTTCTTT
abundance: few
v_gene: TRBV5-1
len: 15
j_gene: TRBJ1-1
d_gene: -

CDR3aa: CASSIGGVGIGNQPQHF
CDR3nt: TGTGCCAGTAGTATAGGGGGGGTGGGGATAGGGAATCAGCCCCAGCATTTT
abundance: once
v_gene: TRBV19
len: 17
j_gene: TRBJ1-5
d_gene: -

CDR3aa: CASSWGQGVDEQFF
CDR3nt: TGCGCCAGCAGCTGGGGACAGGGAGTCGATGAGCAGTTCTTC
abundance: few
v_gene: TRBV10-1
len: 14
j_gene: TRBJ2-1
d_gene: TRBD1

CDR3aa: CASSQDPGVGNTIYF
CDR3nt: TGCGCCAGCAGCCAAGATCCGGGGGTTGGAAACACCATATATTTT
abundance: -
v_gene: TRBV4-3
len: 15
j_gene: TRBJ1-3
d_gene: -

CDR3aa: CASSEQGMATEAFF
CDR3nt: TGTGCCAGCAGTGAACAGGGGATGGCCACTGAAGCTTTCTTT
abundance: once
v_gene: TRBV2
len: 14
j_gene: TRBJ1-1
d_gene: -

CDR3aa: CASSRGQGERYTF
CDR3nt: TGTGCCAGCAGTAGAGGACAGGGTGAACGCTACACCTTC
abundance: -
v_gene: TRBV2
len: 13
j_gene: TRBJ1-2
d_gene: TRBD1

CDR3aa: CASRPGTYEQYF
CDR3nt: TGTGCCAGCAGGCCCGGAACCTACGAGCAGTACTTC
abundance: -
v_gene: TRBV28
len: 12
j_gene: TRBJ2-7
d_gene: -

CDR3aa: CASSPDAAYEQYF
CDR3nt: TGTGCCAGCAGTCCTGACGCCGCCTACGAGCAGTACTTC
abundance: -
v_gene: TRBV25-1
len: 13
j_gene: TRBJ2-7
d_gene: -

CDR3aa: CASTGGPYQPQHF
CDR3nt: TGTGCCAGCACGGGGGGCCCCTATCAGCCCCAGCATTTT
abundance: -
v_gene: TRBV27
len: 13
j_gene: TRBJ1-5
d_gene: -

CDR3aa: CASSFPPALGYNEQFF
CDR3nt: TGTGCCAGCAGTTTCCCTCCCGCCCTGGGCTACAATGAGCAGTTCTTC
abundance: -
v_gene: TRBV28
len: 16
j_gene: TRBJ2-1
d_gene: -

CDR3aa: CASSRAGAEETQYF
CDR3nt: TGCGCCAGCAGTCGAGCAGGGGCTGAAGAGACCCAGTACTTC
abundance: -
v_gene: TRBV10-1
len: 14
j_gene: TRBJ2-5
d_gene: -

CDR3aa: CASSIDLGQPQHF
CDR3nt: TGTGCCAGTAGTATAGATCTTGGGCAGCCCCAGCATTTT
abundance: few
v_gene: TRBV19
len: 13
j_gene: TRBJ1-5
d_gene: -

CDR3aa: CASSLDVGSAFF
CDR3nt: TGTGCCAGCAGCTTAGACGTGGGTTCAGCTTTCTTT
abundance: -
v_gene: TRBV7-2
len: 12
j_gene: TRBJ1-1
d_gene: -

CDR3aa: CASSEIRGAYEKLFF
CDR3nt: TGTGCCAGCAGTGAGATACGGGGGGCGTATGAAAAACTGTTTTTT
abundance: once
v_gene: TRBV25-1
len: 15
j_gene: TRBJ1-4
d_gene: -

CDR3aa: CASSLAEADTQYF
CDR3nt: TGCGCCAGCAGCTTGGCCGAGGCAGATACGCAGTATTTT
abundance: -
v_gene: TRBV5-1
len: 13
j_gene: TRBJ2-3
d_gene: -

CDR3aa: CAWMIPGQISGHVFF
CDR3nt: TGTGCCTGGATGATACCGGGACAAATTTCCGGGCATGTGTTTTTT
abundance: -
v_gene: TRBV30
len: 15
j_gene: TRBJ1-4
d_gene: -

CDR3aa: CASSRTEGGLAKNIQYF
CDR3nt: TGCGCCAGCAGTCGCACCGAGGGGGGTTTAGCCAAAAACATTCAGTACTTC
abundance: -
v_gene: TRBV23-1
len: 17
j_gene: TRBJ2-4
d_gene: -

CDR3aa: CASSKGTGVYEQYF
CDR3nt: TGTGCCAGCAGTAAGGGGACAGGAGTCTACGAGCAGTACTTC
abundance: -
v_gene: TRBV6-1
len: 14
j_gene: TRBJ2-7
d_gene: TRBD1

CDR3aa: CASSLQGADTDTQYF
CDR3nt: TGCGCCAGCAGCTTACAGGGGGCTGACACAGATACGCAGTATTTT
abundance: -
v_gene: TRBV5-1
len: 15
j_gene: TRBJ2-3
d_gene: TRBD1

CDR3aa: CASSSSGTTIDTQYF
CDR3nt: TGTGCCAGCAGCTCATCCGGGACTACAATAGATACGCAGTATTTT
abundance: -
v_gene: TRBV7-3
len: 15
j_gene: TRBJ2-3
d_gene: TRBD2

CDR3aa: CAWRSRVRDYGYTF
CDR3nt: TGTGCCTGGCGTAGTAGGGTCAGGGACTATGGCTACACCTTC
abundance: -
v_gene: TRBV30
len: 14
j_gene: TRBJ1-2
d_gene: -

CDR3aa: CASSGGAIYTQYF
CDR3nt: TGTGCCAGTAGCGGGGGGGCCATTTATACGCAGTATTTT
abundance: -
v_gene: TRBV19
len: 13
j_gene: TRBJ2-3
d_gene: TRBD2

CDR3aa: CAVQGGTEAFF
CDR3nt: TGTGCCGTCCAGGGGGGCACTGAAGCTTTCTTT
abundance: -
v_gene: TRBV30
len: 11
j_gene: TRBJ1-1
d_gene: TRBD1

CDR3aa: CSVASSGANVLTF
CDR3nt: TGCAGCGTTGCTAGCTCTGGGGCCAACGTCCTGACTTTC
abundance: -
v_gene: TRBV29-1
len: 13
j_gene: TRBJ2-6
d_gene: -

CDR3aa: CASSQDLRGVNSGGANVLTF
CDR3nt: TGCGCCAGCAGCCAAGATTTGCGGGGGGTAAACTCAGGGGGGGCCAACGTCCTGACTTTC
abundance: -
v_gene: TRBV4-3
len: 20
j_gene: TRBJ2-6
d_gene: TRBD2

CDR3aa: CASSEDVSWTNYGYTF
CDR3nt: TGTGCCAGCAGTGAAGATGTCAGTTGGACTAACTATGGCTACACCTTC
abundance: once
v_gene: TRBV2
len: 16
j_gene: TRBJ1-2
d_gene: -

CDR3aa: CASSLDGTGVVSSGYTF
CDR3nt: TGCGCCAGCAGCTTGGATGGGACAGGCGTAGTTTCATCTGGCTACACCTTC
abundance: -
v_gene: TRBV5-1
len: 17
j_gene: TRBJ1-2
d_gene: TRBD1

CDR3aa: CASSLFVGLTEGGYTF
CDR3nt: TGTGCCAGCAGCTTATTCGTAGGGTTGACAGAGGGTGGCTACACCTTC
abundance: -
v_gene: TRBV7-2
len: 16
j_gene: TRBJ1-2
d_gene: -

CDR3aa: CASSLGVGTEAFF
CDR3nt: TGTGCCAGCAGTTTAGGGGTTGGCACTGAAGCTTTCTTT
abundance: -
v_gene: TRBV6-6
len: 13
j_gene: TRBJ1-1
d_gene: -

CDR3aa: CASSRTAVGFF
CDR3nt: TGTGCCAGCAGCCGGACAGCGGTCGGTTTCTTT
abundance: -
v_gene: TRBV5-8
len: 11
j_gene: TRBJ1-1
d_gene: -

CDR3aa: CASSETAFESYEQYF
CDR3nt: TGTGCCAGCAGCGAGACAGCCTTTGAATCCTACGAGCAGTACTTC
abundance: -
v_gene: TRBV7-6
len: 15
j_gene: TRBJ2-7
d_gene: -

CDR3aa: CASRGQGDEQFF
CDR3nt: TGTGCCAGCAGGGGACAGGGCGATGAGCAGTTCTTC
abundance: -
v_gene: TRBV6-1
len: 12
j_gene: TRBJ2-1
d_gene: TRBD1

CDR3aa: CASSLSIGGSGELFF
CDR3nt: TGTGCCAGCAGCTTGTCTATAGGGGGCTCCGGGGAGCTGTTTTTT
abundance: -
v_gene: TRBV7-2
len: 15
j_gene: TRBJ2-2
d_gene: TRBD1

CDR3aa: CASSFGQGINIQYF
CDR3nt: TGTGCCAGCAGCTTCGGACAGGGGATAAACATTCAGTACTTC
abundance: -
v_gene: TRBV9
len: 14
j_gene: TRBJ2-4
d_gene: TRBD1

CDR3aa: CASSFMQGRRETQYF
CDR3nt: TGTGCCAGCAGCTTTATGCAGGGTCGACGAGAGACCCAGTACTTC
abundance: once
v_gene: TRBV7-3
len: 15
j_gene: TRBJ2-5
d_gene: -

CDR3aa: CAWNFGTGVTIYF
CDR3nt: TGTGCCTGGAACTTCGGGACAGGGGTCACCATATATTTT
abundance: -
v_gene: TRBV30
len: 13
j_gene: TRBJ1-3
d_gene: TRBD1

CDR3aa: CASRAQEGGYTEAFF
CDR3nt: TGTGCCAGCAGAGCACAGGAAGGGGGTTACACTGAAGCTTTCTTT
abundance: -
v_gene: TRBV27
len: 15
j_gene: TRBJ1-1
d_gene: -

CDR3aa: CSARGGNEQFF
CDR3nt: TGCAGTGCTAGAGGGGGGAATGAGCAGTTCTTC
abundance: -
v_gene: TRBV20-1
len: 11
j_gene: TRBJ2-1
d_gene: -